These 25 T cell receptor beta chains share one sample of origin, sequenced in a study of T cells in Graves' hyperthyroidism and ophthalmopathy (dated by TCRdb to about 2019). Library method: multiplex PCR. Sequencer: Illumina HiSeq 2000. TCR beta CDR3 regions were amplified from RNA transcripts. For the first round of RT-PCR on the TCR CDR3, the HTBI primer set was used together with the Qiagen OneStep RT-PCR kit. Using fastp trimming at Q25 and MiXCR clonotype assembly, TCRdb reanalyzed the public sequencing data and kept in-frame beta chains. Rows are combined by CDR3 protein, so each entry shows the most common genes and DNA. Within this sample are about 580,000 distinct CDR3 sequences, with around 14% of them counted one time only. The ten largest clones represent less than 6% of the sample. Sequences were obtained from blood. The receptors originated from a woman aged 25 to 39 with Graves' hyperthyroidism that later progressed to Graves' ophthalmopathy.

The chain recombines TRBV4-1 with TRBJ1-1; D is ambiguous. The V end lost 0 bases, the J end lost 0 bases, and 5 bases lay between the germline ends. The CDR3 runs 14 residues. CDR1 and CDR2 from the germline V gene are MGHRA and YSYEKL. The CDR3 region has the DNA TGCGCCAGCAGCCAAGAGATCATGAACACTGAAGCTTTCTTT. This sequence encodes CASSQEIMNTEAFF.

This clonotype came up many times. The chain combines TRBV3-1 with TRBJ2-1; TRBD2 agrees at 9 bases. CDR3 length: 16 residues. Germline assignment: CDR1 LGHDT and CDR2 YNNKEL (reference sequence). V dropped 4 bases and J dropped 8; count of bases not matched to a gene: 12. The DNA for the CDR3 is TGTGCCAGCAGCCCACCCGGGGGCGGGAGGGGGGATGAGCAGTTCTTC. This translates into CASSPPGGGRGDEQFF.

This clonotype appeared many times. CDR3 sequence reads: CAISPGLEGTDTQYF. In nucleotides, the CDR3 is TGTGCCATCAGCCCCGGACTAGAAGGAACAGATACGCAGTATTTT. The chain recombines TRBV10-3 with TRBJ2-3, with 7 bases matching TRBD2. The V and J ends lost 6 bases and 3 bases, in that order; junction bases with no gene match: 9. Germline CDR1 and CDR2: ENHRY and SYGVKD. The CDR3 extends over 15 amino acids.

In this sample, this clonotype turned up many times. This chain links TRBV11-3 with TRBJ2-5; TRBD1 agrees at 7 bases. V shed 6 bases, J shed 4 bases, and the junction held 11 bases outside the gene matches. The CDR3 has 15 residues. The germline gives CDR1 SGHNT, CDR2 YENEEA. The CDR3 here is CASRKDRDRRETQYF. The CDR3 nucleotides read TGTGCCAGCAGGAAAGACAGGGATCGGCGAGAGACCCAGTACTTC.

The table lists this clonotype with a few counts. The J gene is TRBJ2-7, the V gene TRBV7-8, with TRBD1 matching 8 bases. CDR1 SGHVS and CDR2 FQNEAQ come from the germline V gene. This CDR3 has 13 amino acids. Trimming took 5 bases from V and 5 from J; bases not matched to a gene: 5. The CDR3 nucleotides read TGTGCCAGCAGCCTGGACAGGGTCGACGAGCAGTACTTC. It encodes CASSLDRVDEQYF. The full variable domain, its missing parts supplied by reference TRBV7-8 and TRBJ2-7, is GAGVSQSPRYKVAKRGQDVALRCDPISGHVSLFWYQQALGQGPEFLTYFQNEAQLDKSGLPSDRFFAERPEGSVSTLKIQRTQQEDSAVYLCASSLDRVDEQYFGPGTRLTVT.

This clonotype has only a few counts. This chain uses TRBV19 with TRBJ2-6; 8 bases map to TRBD1. The length of the CDR3 is 18 residues. V gave up 0 bases and J gave up 2 bases; unmatched junction bases: 6. Germline lookup yields CDR1 LNHDA and CDR2 SQIVND (reference sequence). CDR3 protein: CASSIDPQGAAGANVLTF. The CDR3 DNA follows: TGTGCCAGTAGTATAGACCCCCAGGGGGCGGCTGGGGCCAACGTCCTGACTTTC. Drawing the rest from reference TRBV19 and TRBJ2-6, the complete variable domain is DGGITQSPKYLFRKEGQNVTLSCEQNLNHDAMYWYRQDPGQGLRLIYYSQIVNDFQKGDIAEGYSVSREKKESFPLTVTSAQKNPTAFYLCASSIDPQGAAGANVLTFGAGSRLTVL.

There are a few counts of this clonotype. V and J are TRBV3-1 and TRBJ1-2; 10 bases align to TRBD1. V shed 1 base and J 6 bases; nucleotides not matched to a gene: 2. In germline, CDR1 is LGHDT, CDR2 YNNKEL (reference sequence). The CDR3 consists of 14 residues. CDR3 DNA: TGTGCCAGCAGCCAAGGGACAGGGGGTAATGGCTACACCTTC. Protein product: CASSQGTGGNGYTF.

This clonotype was picked up many times. An end of the junction differs from the germline gene, which may be a read error. The chain couples TRBV7-9 to TRBJ2-1, with a weak D call TRBD2 (5 bases). Germline V CDR1 and CDR2: SEHNR, FQNEAQ (reference sequence). The CDR3 contains 15 residues. The CDR3 DNA reads TGTGCCAGCAGCCTAGCCCGAGGGCAGATCAATGAGCAGTTCTTC. This encodes CASSLARGQINEQFF.

This clonotype was recorded at least ten times. The V and J genes are TRBV28 and TRBJ2-1; 9 bases are a match to TRBD2. The CDR3 contains 16 residues. V lost 8 bases, J lost 0 bases, and 8 bases stayed unmatched. The V gene's germline CDR1 is MDHEN and CDR2 SYDVKM. The CDR3 is CASLGDSGSSYNEQFF. The CDR3 bases are TGTGCCAGCTTAGGGGATAGCGGGAGCTCCTACAATGAGCAGTTCTTC.

There are many counts of this clonotype. The chain combines TRBV3-1 with TRBJ2-1; 11 bases are a match to TRBD2. Looked up from germline, CDR1 is LGHDT and CDR2 is YNNKEL (reference sequence). J lost 5 bases, V lost 4 bases, and 4 bases had no gene match. The CDR3 is 15 residues long. The CDR3 spells CASSLVAGGNNEQFF. CDR3 DNA: TGTGCCAGCAGCCTAGTAGCGGGAGGGAACAATGAGCAGTTCTTC.

The table lists this clonotype with many counts. The rearrangement joins TRBV20-1 to TRBJ1-4; 7 positions agree with TRBD1. The CDR3 runs 14 residues. V lost 5 bases and J lost 0; bases outside the gene matches: 3. Per germline, CDR1 DFQATT and CDR2 SNEGSKA (reference sequence). CDR3 in DNA: TGCAGTGCTGCACAGGGGTCAACTAATGAAAAACTGTTTTTT. Translation gives CSAAQGSTNEKLFF.

About this clonotype: A single base separates this from a much larger clone, so it may be a read error. The chain combines TRBV28 with TRBJ1-4; D unresolved. The CDR3 runs 12 residues. Trimming took 7 bases from V and 0 from J, leaving 3 bases between them. From germline, CDR1 is MDHEN and CDR2 SYDVKM. The CDR3, as DNA: TGTGCCAGCACCTCAACTAATGAAAAACTGTTTTTT. This gives the protein CASTSTNEKLFF.

In its sample, this clonotype was seen many times. The rearrangement uses TRBV29-1 and TRBJ2-7; TRBD2 matches at 10 bases. Germline CDR1 is SQVTM and CDR2 is ANQGSEA. This CDR3 is built from 14 residues. Trimming took 6 bases from V and 0 from J; bases not matched to a gene: 5. The CDR3 spells CSVASGGLSYEQYF. The CDR3 DNA reads as TGCAGCGTGGCTAGCGGGGGACTCTCCTACGAGCAGTACTTC.

In this sample, this clonotype turned up many times. The genes are TRBV19 and TRBJ1-4, with D hard to call. Germline assignment: CDR1 LNHDA and CDR2 SQIVND (reference sequence). This CDR3 contains 14 residues. The V and J ends lost 7 bases and 0 bases respectively, with 9 bases between them. The CDR3 region has the DNA TGTGCCAGTAACGATCCTACAACTAATGAAAAACTGTTTTTT. It translates to CASNDPTTNEKLFF.

This clonotype appeared many times. The CDR3 DNA is TGCAGTGCTAGTCGGCCGGGAGATCAATACAATGAGCAGTTCTTC. Its translation: CSASRPGDQYNEQFF. The rearrangement joins TRBV20-1 to TRBJ2-1, with D perhaps matching TRBD2 (6 bases). V lost 3 bases, J lost 4 bases, and 16 bases lay in between. This CDR3 has 15 residues. Looked up from germline, CDR1 is DFQATT and CDR2 is SNEGSKA (reference sequence).

This clonotype has ten or more counts. This chain uses TRBV7-2 with TRBJ2-3, with D unclear. The germline V gene encodes CDR1 SGHTA and CDR2 FQGNSA. V dropped 5 bases and J dropped 3 bases, with 6 bases sitting between them. The CDR3 is made up of 12 amino acids. The DNA of the CDR3 is TGTGCCAGCAGCCAACGAACAGATACGCAGTATTTT. The encoded protein is CASSQRTDTQYF.

This clonotype was recorded many times. V gene TRBV28 combines with J gene TRBJ2-3; 11 positions agree with TRBD2. The CDR3 runs to 15 residues. After removal of 6 bases from V and 6 bases from J, the junction contained 8 bases not matched to a gene. CDR1 is MDHEN and CDR2 is SYDVKM in the germline V gene. CDR3 sequence reads: CASSLPSGGSDTQYF. DNA for the CDR3: TGTGCCAGCAGCCTACCTAGCGGGGGGTCCGATACGCAGTATTTT.

In this sample, this clonotype turned up many times. The rearrangement links TRBV6-2 or TRBV6-3 to TRBJ2-7; D possibly matches TRBD1 or TRBD2 (6 bases each). The CDR3 covers 15 residues. Trimming cost V 9 bases and J 0 bases, with 18 bases left between them. CDR1 is MNHEY and CDR2 is SVGEGT in the germline V gene. The CDR3 loop is CASQTEGDLSYEQYF. CDR3 nucleotides: TGTGCCAGTCAGACGGAGGGGGACCTCTCCTACGAGCAGTACTTC.

The rearrangement uses TRBV6-5 and TRBJ1-1, with unresolved D. Germline-derived CDR1 and CDR2 are MNHEY and SVGAGI. The V end was cut by 1 base, the J end by 0 bases, with 9 bases between. This CDR3 has 15 amino acids. In nucleotides, the CDR3 is TGTGCCAGCAGTTACTATGGGTCGGTGAACACTGAAGCTTTCTTT. Its translation is CASSYYGSVNTEAFF.

This clonotype was seen repeatedly, ten times or more. This rearrangement joins TRBV5-6 to TRBJ2-2, with D perhaps TRBD1 (5 bases). The CDR3 is 13 residues long. Germline lookup yields CDR1 SGHDT and CDR2 YYEEEE. V was pared by 3 bases and J by 5 bases, with 8 bases between. CDR3 bases: TGTGCCAGCAGCTACGCAGGGACCGGGGAGCTGTTTTTT. Protein: CASSYAGTGELFF.

This clonotype was picked up many times. The chain recombines TRBV18 with TRBJ1-1; TRBD1 agrees at 9 bases. CDR3 size: 17 residues. The V gene end was trimmed by 1 base and the J gene end by 12 bases; junction bases not matched to a gene: 18. Germline assignment: CDR1 KGHSH and CDR2 LQKENI. CDR3 DNA sequence: TGTGCCAGCTCACCACTCTCGGGACAGGGAGTAATCGGCGGACCTTTCTTT. The encoded protein is CASSPLSGQGVIGGPFF. The whole variable domain, remainder taken from reference TRBV18 and TRBJ1-1, is NAGVMQNPRHLVRRRGQEARLRCSPMKGHSHVYWYRQLPEEGLKFMVYLQKENIIDESGMPKERFSAEFPKEGPSILRIQQVVRGDSAAYFCASSPLSGQGVIGGPFFGQGTRLTVV.

The genes are TRBV28 and TRBJ2-5, with 10 bases that match TRBD1. Germline V lookup: CDR1 MDHEN, CDR2 SYDVKM. V lost 5 bases, J lost 10 bases, and 13 bases stayed unmatched. The CDR3 extends over 15 amino acids. The CDR3 DNA is TGTGCCAGCAGTCCAACCCAAGGGACAGGGGTGAACCAGTACTTC. Translating it yields CASSPTQGTGVNQYF. The full variable domain, completed using reference TRBV28 and TRBJ2-5, is DVKVTQSSRYLVKRTGEKVFLECVQDMDHENMFWYRQDPGLGLRLIYFSYDVKMKEKGDIPEGYSVSREKKERFSLILESASTNQTSMYLCASSPTQGTGVNQYFGPGTRLLVL.

The chain recombines TRBV29-1 with TRBJ2-3, with a possible D match to TRBD2 (6 bases). The CDR3 sequence is 15 residues long. Germline V gene data show CDR1 as SQVTM and CDR2 as ANQGSEA. Trimming cost V 5 bases and J 2 bases, with 17 bases left between them. The CDR3 DNA sequence: TGCAGCGTTCTACTCCCCAGCGGGCTCACAGATACGCAGTATTTT. It codes for CSVLLPSGLTDTQYF.

This clonotype showed up many times. V gene TRBV10-3 combines with J gene TRBJ2-1; the match to TRBD1 covers 7 bases. Per germline, CDR1 ENHRY and CDR2 SYGVKD. This CDR3 has 14 amino acids. The junction had 7 bases not matched to a gene; V was cut back by 11 bases and J by 0 bases. DNA of the CDR3: TGTGCCTCCGCACAGGGGAGCTCCTACAATGAGCAGTTCTTC. Protein product: CASAQGSSYNEQFF.

This clonotype was seen repeatedly, ten times or more. The rearrangement links TRBV12-3 or TRBV12-4 to TRBJ1-2; no firm D call. The ends were cut back, 5 bases at V and 7 bases at J, with 29 bases in the middle. This CDR3 has 18 amino acids. The CDR3 reads CASSVRYGEKGPWRGYTF. In DNA form, the CDR3 reads TGTGCCAGCAGTGTTCGGTACGGGGAAAAGGGCCCCTGGCGTGGCTACACCTTC.